The next 14 T cell receptor beta chains were all read from a single sample in a study of human T cells and chemical hapten exposure. The time point was: patch test 2, 6 weeks after DPC sensitization. Specified treatment: therapeutic diphenylcyclopropenone sensitization with weekly scalp DPC. A single record per CDR3 protein comes from TCRdb applying MiXCR to the RACE reads. The sample shows just over 350,000 distinct CDR3 sequences, more than 5% of them seen only once. The material was whole blood, obtained in connection with sensitization to the hapten diphenylcyclopropenone (DPC). All receptors come from a woman under 30 with alopecia areata. Some clones in this sample may be carry-over from other donors' samples.

This clonotype has more than one count but fewer than ten. This chain links TRBV20-1 with TRBJ2-1; D is perhaps TRBD2 (7 bases). CDR1 and CDR2 (germline): DFQATT, SNEGSKA (reference sequence). Deletions cut 3 bases from V and 0 bases from J, with 24 bases between. The CDR3 runs 19 residues. CDR3 protein: CSASARGGEILFSYNEQFF. For the CDR3, the DNA is TGCAGTGCTAGTGCCAGAGGGGGGGAGATACTCTTCTCCTACAATGAGCAGTTCTTC.

This clonotype has just a few counts. At one boundary the junction diverges from the germline segment, which might be a read error. V is TRBV12-3 or TRBV12-4 and J is TRBJ2-1, with TRBD2 matching over 15 bases. The CDR3 spans 13 residues. CDR3 amino acids: CASSGGLAGGQLF. Here the CDR3 DNA reads TGTGCCAGCAGCGGCGGACTAGCGGGGGGGCAACTCTTC.

On this clonotype itself: Given a much more abundant clone one base away, this may be a read error. This chain uses TRBV28 with TRBJ2-6; D not certain. Germline assignment: CDR1 MDHEN and CDR2 SYDVKM. This CDR3 spans 17 amino acids. CDR3 bases: TGTCCCAGCAGTTGGATCCCGAAATACTCTGGGGCCAACGTCCTGACTTTC. This codes for CPSSWIPKYSGANVLTF.

This clonotype was counted ten times or more. V is TRBV6-6 and J is TRBJ1-6, with a tentative D call TRBD1 (6 bases). Germline CDR1 and CDR2: MNHNY and SVGAGI (reference sequence). The CDR3 totals 16 residues. The ends were cut back, 2 bases at V and 8 bases at J, with 16 bases in the middle. The chain's CDR3 is CASSYGQQGGDSPLHF. CDR3 bases: TGTGCCAGCAGTTACGGTCAACAGGGCGGCGATTCACCCCTCCACTTT.

This clonotype appeared many times. The chain is built from TRBV4-3 and TRBJ1-1; D is unresolved. Per germline, CDR1 LGHNA and CDR2 YSLEER. Deletions cut 0 bases from V and 3 bases from J, with 5 bases between. The CDR3 totals 13 residues. In DNA, the CDR3 is TGCGCCAGCAGCCAAGATAGGGACACTGAAGCTTTCTTT. Translation gives CASSQDRDTEAFF.

The rearrangement joins TRBV5-1 to TRBJ1-1; D not resolved. The CDR3 length is 16 residues. V was shortened by 0 bases and J by 3 bases, with 15 bases between the two germline ends. Germline V gene data show CDR1 as SGHRS and CDR2 as YFSETQ. As DNA, the CDR3 is TGCGCCAGCAGCTTGGTGTCGGGGAGATATCACACTGAAGCTTTCTTT. The encoded protein is CASSLVSGRYHTEAFF.

The chain is built from TRBV6-1 and TRBJ1-3; D unclear. The CDR3 totals 12 residues. Germline CDR1 is MNHNS and CDR2 is SASEGT. The V and J ends lost 11 bases and 0 bases respectively, with 8 bases between them. This CDR3 reads CAALSSGNTIYF. For the CDR3, the DNA is TGTGCCGCCTTGAGCTCTGGAAACACCATATATTTT.

This clonotype was detected many times. This chain links TRBV12-3 or TRBV12-4 with TRBJ2-6; 7 nucleotides align to TRBD1. V shed 6 bases, J shed 0 bases, and the junction held 8 bases outside the gene matches. This CDR3 contains 17 residues. The CDR3 sequence: CASSSVDRDSGANVLTF. CDR3 in DNA: TGTGCCAGCAGCTCGGTAGACAGGGACTCTGGGGCCAACGTCCTGACTTTC.

V gene TRBV6-1 combines with J gene TRBJ1-2; a weak D match, TRBD1 (6 bases). Looked up from germline, CDR1 is MNHNS and CDR2 is SASEGT. The CDR3 sequence is 14 residues long. The V end was cut by 5 bases, the J end by 0 bases, with 10 bases between. CDR3 amino acids: CASSTGQSNYGYTF. CDR3 coding DNA: TGTGCCAGCAGTACTGGACAGTCTAACTATGGCTACACCTTC.

This clonotype was observed a handful of times. In DNA, the CDR3 is TGTGCCAGCCGACTGCTGAACACTGAAGCTTTCTTT. Protein: CASRLLNTEAFF. The V gene is TRBV28, the J gene TRBJ1-1; D unresolved. The CDR3 has 12 amino acids. CDR1 is MDHEN, CDR2 SYDVKM, per germline. Trimming shortened V by 8 bases and J by 0 bases, and 7 bases separated the two germline ends.

This clonotype appeared a few times. This chain joins TRBV19 and TRBJ2-5; D is ambiguous. Germline CDR1 reads LNHDA; CDR2 reads SQIVND (reference sequence). The CDR3 runs to 13 residues. Trimming removed 2 bases from V and 5 bases from J, with 9 bases in between. The CDR3 coding sequence is TGTGCCAGTAGTATAACCGTCCAGGAGACCCAGTACTTC. It codes for CASSITVQETQYF.

The chain employs TRBV6-5 and TRBJ1-5; 7 nucleotides align to TRBD1. Per germline, CDR1 MNHEY and CDR2 SVGAGI. The CDR3 runs to 15 residues. Losses at the gene ends were 5 bases for V and 0 bases for J; bases not matched to a gene: 4. The CDR3 here is CASSRQGNSNQPQHF. CDR3 bases: TGTGCCAGCAGTCGACAGGGTAATAGCAATCAGCCCCAGCATTTT.

This clonotype was detected a few times. The chain carries TRBV6-5 and TRBJ1-6; D ambiguous. Germline V gene lookup returns CDR1 MNHEY and CDR2 SVGAGI. V lost 6 bases and J lost 9, with 15 bases in between. The CDR3 consists of 14 residues. As DNA, the CDR3 is TGTGCCAGCAGAAAAACGGGGATAGGTTCACCCCTCCACTTT. Translated, it gives CASRKTGIGSPLHF.

The sample holds a few counts of this clonotype. The chain has TRBV10-3 and TRBJ2-1, with 8 bases aligning to TRBD2. Germline CDR1 ENHRY, CDR2 SYGVKD. CDR3 size: 11 residues. V lost 9 bases to trimming and J lost 5 bases; unmatched junction nucleotides: 0. The CDR3 DNA is TGTGCCATAGCGGGGGACAATGAGCAGTTCTTC. Amino acids: CAIAGDNEQFF.